This is a list of T cell receptor beta chains from one sample in a study of cytomegalovirus exposure and HLA in healthy donors. Sequencing was performed with immunoSEQ multiplex PCR; in TCRdb, only in-frame clones are kept and a portion is missing. The table has 70,000 to 85,000 clones, 62% seen once; the top ten hold about 4.2%. The sample comprised PBMCs. Receptors originate from a male donor in good health and CMV-seropositive. The CDR3 runs from the conserved cysteine through the conserved F or W. D genes are given only for firm matches. Only part of the rows carry a size: once, few, many, or a class if the clone is expanded.

j_gene | d_gene | abundance | v_gene | CDR3aa
TRBJ1-1 | NA | NA | TRBV28 | CASRRGGKAFF
TRBJ2-7 | TRBD2 | NA | TRBV7-2 | CASSQGLAGGSYEQYF
TRBJ1-2 | NA | NA | TRBV29-1 | CSVDHSRQESWGYGYTF
TRBJ2-7 | TRBD1 | few | TRBV6-5 | CASSSGTGGEQYF
TRBJ1-1 | NA | NA | TRBV10-3 | CAISISSARNTEAFF
TRBJ2-2 | NA | NA | TRBV6-4 | CASSDSLGELFF
TRBJ2-1 | TRBD2 | NA | TRBV4-1 | CASSQAYAGTSGNMNEQFF
TRBJ1-3 | NA | NA | TRBV6-6 | CASSYSQTPGNTIYF
TRBJ1-1 | TRBD1 | many | TRBV11-2 | CASSTFRGPMNTEAFF
TRBJ1-4 | NA | NA | TRBV6-1 | CASSVGTGRGEKLFF
TRBJ1-2 | NA | few | TRBV7-2 | CASSLSQPLRGYGYTF
TRBJ1-3 | NA | NA | TRBV19 | CASSINPGNTIYF
TRBJ1-3 | NA | few | TRBV19 | CASSERRGNTIYF
TRBJ2-1 | TRBD2 | NA | TRBV5-1 | CASSGLTQYNEQFF
TRBJ2-7 | TRBD1 | NA | TRBV7-9 | CASSSQGGEQYF
TRBJ2-5 | NA | NA | TRBV27 | CASSFTGEVETQYF
TRBJ1-4 | NA | NA | TRBV7-9 | CSTSRGEKLFF
TRBJ1-4 | NA | NA | TRBV7-9 | CASSLAGAGREKLFF
TRBJ1-2 | NA | NA | TRBV30 | CAWSARDFEGRYTF
TRBJ2-7 | NA | NA | TRBV7-2 | CASSLESGVPVPYEQYF
TRBJ1-2 | TRBD1 | few | TRBV29-1 | CSVAEPGGGYTF
TRBJ2-1 | TRBD2 | NA | TRBV7-9 | CASAGGGNEQFF
TRBJ2-7 | NA | NA | TRBV10-3 | CAISESAAGEQYF
TRBJ2-7 | TRBD1 | NA | TRBV9 | CASSITPGQGANEQYF
TRBJ1-2 | TRBD1 | NA | TRBV27 | CASSTLTGVYNYGYTF
TRBJ1-1 | NA | NA | TRBV7-2 | CASRQNTEAFF
TRBJ1-4 | NA | NA | TRBV7-2 | CASSPPGAAKLFF
TRBJ1-3 | NA | NA | TRBV29-1 | CSVEEAGERNTIYF
TRBJ2-2 | NA | NA | TRBV5-1 | CASSLAGRTGELFF
TRBJ2-7 | TRBD2 | NA | TRBV6-1 | CASSDLTSGRGEQYF
TRBJ1-2 | NA | NA | TRBV6-6 | CASSYDNLANYGYTF
TRBJ2-5 | NA | NA | TRBV4-2 | CASSQAGQYQETQYF
TRBJ2-2 | TRBD2 | NA | TRBV4-3 | CASSQLLGTSGSDNTGELFF